Listed below are T cell receptor beta chains from one sample, sequenced in a study of shared T cell receptors in the human thymus. Produced via immunoSEQ multiplex PCR; TCRdb's table is partial and in-frame only. The sample holds 700,000 or so clones, approximately 85% seen once. The same sample was also studied in work on human thymus T cells.

Material: thymocytes. The receptors shown here come from a girl younger than two with a congenital heart defect. Each CDR3 is given without its conserved first and last residue.

J	V	CDR3
TRBJ2-1	TRBV27	ASSQGLGGPYNEQF
TRBJ1-5	TRBV2	ASRSEEFNRDQNQPQH
TRBJ2-7	TRBV7-9	ASSPLVLAYEQY
TRBJ2-3	TRBV9	ASSVAGAGLSTDTQY
TRBJ2-7	TRBV5-1	ASSPFVRYEQY
TRBJ1-5	TRBV18	ASSPSSGTGEQPQH
TRBJ1-3	TRBV6-1	ASSTQLSGNTIY
TRBJ2-1	TRBV6-1	ASSVGGANYNEQF
TRBJ2-1	TRBV5-3	ARSWGGLADCYNEQF
TRBJ1-1	TRBV4-3	ASSQDVGCEGSDTEAF
TRBJ1-2	TRBV5-4	ASSPMGQGRGDGYT
TRBJ1-3	TRBV20-1	SARDVCTIY
TRBJ1-3	TRBV5-6	ASSENRPRRTGNTIY
TRBJ1-1	TRBV6-6	ASSYVQGTNTEAF
TRBJ2-7	TRBV14	ASSPLDSFREQY
TRBJ1-1	TRBV7-4	ASSLALEEPPLNTEAF
TRBJ2-7	TRBV4-3	ASSQDIGDESPTRFSYEQY
TRBJ2-7	TRBV10-2	ASTTSGYDEQY
TRBJ1-2	TRBV5-1	ASSLCLGQGSSGYT
TRBJ2-5	TRBV15	ATSRPPRDRLGETQY
TRBJ1-2	TRBV6-1	ASSEGLAGRGYT
TRBJ1-1	TRBV7-2	ASSPPRGDSKSTEAF
TRBJ1-5	TRBV10-3	AISVSPAYSGDNQPQH
TRBJ2-1	TRBV9	ASSVEDAGQGRNEQF
TRBJ2-3	TRBV11-2	ASRPRGTSGGTDTQY
TRBJ2-3	TRBV5-4	ASRPRSLKDRGTDTQY